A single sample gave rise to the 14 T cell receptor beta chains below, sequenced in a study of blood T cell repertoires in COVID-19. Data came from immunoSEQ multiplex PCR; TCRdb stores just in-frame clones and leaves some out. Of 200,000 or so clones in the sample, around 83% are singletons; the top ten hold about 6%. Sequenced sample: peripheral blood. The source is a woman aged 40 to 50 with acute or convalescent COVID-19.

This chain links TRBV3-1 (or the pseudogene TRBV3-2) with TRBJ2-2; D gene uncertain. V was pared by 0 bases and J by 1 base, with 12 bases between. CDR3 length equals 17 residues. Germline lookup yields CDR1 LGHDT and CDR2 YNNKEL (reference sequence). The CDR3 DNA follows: TGTGCCAGCAGCCAAGACCGAGGATCCGAGAACACCGGGGAGCTGTTTTTT. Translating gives CASSQDRGSENTGELFF.

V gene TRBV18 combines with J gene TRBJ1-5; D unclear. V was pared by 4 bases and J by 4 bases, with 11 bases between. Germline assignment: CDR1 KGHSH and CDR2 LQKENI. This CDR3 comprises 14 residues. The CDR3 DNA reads TGTGCCAGCTCACTACGTTTTGAGAATCAGCCCCAGCATTTT. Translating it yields CASSLRFENQPQHF.

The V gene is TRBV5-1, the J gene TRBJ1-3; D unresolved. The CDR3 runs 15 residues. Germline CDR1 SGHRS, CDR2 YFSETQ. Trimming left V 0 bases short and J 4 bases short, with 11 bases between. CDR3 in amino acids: CASSLGLTAGNTIYF. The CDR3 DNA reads TGCGCCAGCAGCTTGGGGCTTACAGCAGGAAACACCATATATTTT.

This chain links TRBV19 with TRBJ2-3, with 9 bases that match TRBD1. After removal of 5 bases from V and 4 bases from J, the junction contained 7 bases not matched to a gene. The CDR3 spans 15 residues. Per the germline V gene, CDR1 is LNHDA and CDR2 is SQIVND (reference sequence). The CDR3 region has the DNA TGTGCCAGTAGTCAAACAGGGGGCGAGGCAGATACGCAGTATTTT. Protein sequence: CASSQTGGEADTQYF.

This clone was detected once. Here the CDR3 reads CASKGYSNQPQHF. The CDR3 nucleotides read TGTGCCAGTAAGGGGTATAGCAATCAGCCCCAGCATTTT. V and J are TRBV19 and TRBJ1-5, with a possible D match to TRBD1 (5 bases). Trimming pared 7 bases from V and 0 bases from J, leaving 7 bases between. The length of the CDR3 is 13 residues. The germline V gene has CDR1 LNHDA and CDR2 SQIVND (reference sequence). The variable domain in full, with the rest retrieved from reference TRBV19 and TRBJ1-5, is DGGITQSPKYLFRKEGQNVTLSCEQNLNHDAMYWYRQDPGQGLRLIYYSQIVNDFQKGDIAEGYSVSREKKESFPLTVTSAQKNPTAFYLCASKGYSNQPQHFGDGTRLSIL.

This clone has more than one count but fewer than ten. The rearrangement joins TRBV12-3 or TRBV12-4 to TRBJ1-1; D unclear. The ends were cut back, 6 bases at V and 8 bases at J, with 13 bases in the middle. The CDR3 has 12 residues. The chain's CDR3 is CASSPTAREAFF. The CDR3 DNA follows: TGTGCCAGCAGCCCCACGGCGAGGGAAGCTTTCTTT.

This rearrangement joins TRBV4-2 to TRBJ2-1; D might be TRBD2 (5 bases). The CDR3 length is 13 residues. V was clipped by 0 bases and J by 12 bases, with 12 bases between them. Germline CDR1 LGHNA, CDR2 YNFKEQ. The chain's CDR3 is CASSQDGRGWQFF. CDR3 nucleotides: TGTGCCAGCAGCCAAGATGGCCGGGGATGGCAGTTCTTC.

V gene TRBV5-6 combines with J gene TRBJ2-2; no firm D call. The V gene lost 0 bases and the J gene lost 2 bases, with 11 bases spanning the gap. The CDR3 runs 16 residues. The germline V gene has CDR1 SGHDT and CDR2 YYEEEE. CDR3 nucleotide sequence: TGTGCCAGCAGCTTGGCGATGTTCGGTAACACCGGGGAGCTGTTTTTT. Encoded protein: CASSLAMFGNTGELFF.

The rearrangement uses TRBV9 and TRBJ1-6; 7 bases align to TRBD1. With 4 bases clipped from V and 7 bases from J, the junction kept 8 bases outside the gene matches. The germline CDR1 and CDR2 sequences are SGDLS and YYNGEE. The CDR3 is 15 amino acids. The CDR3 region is CASSPRQGGNSPLHF. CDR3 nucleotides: TGTGCCAGCAGCCCCCGACAGGGCGGCAATTCACCCCTCCACTTT.

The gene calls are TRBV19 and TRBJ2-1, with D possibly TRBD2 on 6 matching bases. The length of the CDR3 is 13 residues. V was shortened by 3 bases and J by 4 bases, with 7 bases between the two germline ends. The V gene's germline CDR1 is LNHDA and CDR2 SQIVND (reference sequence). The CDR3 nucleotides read TGTGCCAGTAGTATGGGACTGTACAATGAGCAGTTCTTC. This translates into CASSMGLYNEQFF.

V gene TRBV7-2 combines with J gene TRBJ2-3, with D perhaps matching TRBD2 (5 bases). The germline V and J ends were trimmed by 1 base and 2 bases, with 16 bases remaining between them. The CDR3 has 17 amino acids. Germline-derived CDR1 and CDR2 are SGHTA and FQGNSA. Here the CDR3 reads CASSLDEVLRDTDTQYF. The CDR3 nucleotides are TGTGCCAGCAGCTTAGACGAAGTGCTCCGGGACACAGATACGCAGTATTTT.

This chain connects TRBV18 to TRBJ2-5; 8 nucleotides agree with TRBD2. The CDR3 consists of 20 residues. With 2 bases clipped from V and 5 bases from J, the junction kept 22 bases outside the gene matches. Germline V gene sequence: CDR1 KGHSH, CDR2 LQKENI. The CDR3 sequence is CASSPNLAQRGYQKQETQYF. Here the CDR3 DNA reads TGTGCCAGCTCACCAAATCTTGCCCAGCGGGGGTATCAGAAGCAGGAGACCCAGTACTTC.

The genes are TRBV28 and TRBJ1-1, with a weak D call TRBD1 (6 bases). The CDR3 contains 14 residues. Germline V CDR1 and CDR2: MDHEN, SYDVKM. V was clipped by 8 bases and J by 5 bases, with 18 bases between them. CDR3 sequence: CASEGVNRMTEAFF. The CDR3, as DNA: TGTGCCAGCGAGGGGGTAAATCGTATGACTGAAGCTTTCTTT.

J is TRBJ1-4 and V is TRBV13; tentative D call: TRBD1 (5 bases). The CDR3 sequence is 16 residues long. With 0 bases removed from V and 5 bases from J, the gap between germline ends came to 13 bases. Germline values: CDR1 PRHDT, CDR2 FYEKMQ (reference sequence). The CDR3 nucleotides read TGTGCCAGCAGCTTAGGTGACGACAGCTCCAATGAAAAACTGTTTTTT. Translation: CASSLGDDSSNEKLFF.